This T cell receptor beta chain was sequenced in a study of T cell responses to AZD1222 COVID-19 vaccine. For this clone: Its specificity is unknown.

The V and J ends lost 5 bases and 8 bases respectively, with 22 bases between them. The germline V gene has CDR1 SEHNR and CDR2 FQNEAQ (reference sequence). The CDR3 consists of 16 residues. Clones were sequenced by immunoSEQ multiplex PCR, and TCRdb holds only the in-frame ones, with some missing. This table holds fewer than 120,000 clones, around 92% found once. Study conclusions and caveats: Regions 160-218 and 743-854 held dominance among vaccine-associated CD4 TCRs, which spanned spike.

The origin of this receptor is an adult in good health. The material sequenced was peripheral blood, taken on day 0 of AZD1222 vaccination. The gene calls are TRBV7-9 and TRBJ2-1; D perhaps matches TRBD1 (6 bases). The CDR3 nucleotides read TGTGCCAGCAGCGAAAACAGAGTCCGGGACACCCATGAGCAGTTCTTC. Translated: CASSENRVRDTHEQFF. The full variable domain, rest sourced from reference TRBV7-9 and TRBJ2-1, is DTGVSQNPRHKITKRGQNVTFRCDPISEHNRLYWYRQTLGQGPEFLTYFQNEAQLEKSRLLSDRFSAERPKGSFSTLEIQRTEQGDSAMYLCASSENRVRDTHEQFFGPGTRLTVL.